This TCR beta chain was sequenced during a study of identical twins. Study-level points and caveats: Cross-sectional statistical analysis, not tracking of the same donors, underpinned the conclusions.

This clonotype was picked up many times. Its matching antigen is unknown. TCRdb re-called the 5' RACE reads through MiXCR, storing one row per CDR3 protein. The table has about 250,000 distinct CDR3 sequences, about 8.5% seen once. These data were also reused for a study on yellow fever vaccine responses in identical twins.

The TCR was taken from a woman in her late teens or twenties in good health. The sequenced sample consisted of CD8+ T cells sorted from blood.

CDR3 protein: CASSYTGSGELFF. CDR3 sequence (DNA): TGTGCCAGCAGTTACACAGGGTCCGGGGAGCTGTTTTTT. The chain employs TRBV6-5 and TRBJ2-2, with D possibly being TRBD1 (6 bases). Trimming cost V 2 bases and J 6 bases, with 7 bases left between them. From germline, CDR1 is MNHEY and CDR2 SVGAGI. This CDR3 comprises 13 residues.